The entry that follows covers one TCR beta chain sequence. As yet, its antigen is unknown. The data are from a study of T cell repertoires in ileal Crohn's disease. The study's findings and limits: High-frequency clones were more common in sorted CD8 than CD4 cells. Compared with non-smokers, active smokers at surgery showed more clonal expansions. Endoscopic recurrence occurred in every patient whose clonality exceeded 26.8%.

Regarding time point: neoterminal ileum biopsy at postoperative endoscopy, about 6 months after surgery. TCRB immunosequencing input was around 460 nanograms of biopsy DNA per sample. This table comes from immunoSEQ multiplex PCR, and its TCRdb copy is limited to in-frame clones, with some not included. This sample has roughly 1,800 clones, with around 88% found just once. Input material: ileal tissue. This sequence was found in an adult with Crohn's disease.

This chain's CDR3 is CASSPLLAGVHNEQFF. The CDR3 bases are TGTGCCAGCAGCCCCCTACTAGCGGGGGTTCATAATGAGCAGTTCTTC. The chain combines TRBV16 with TRBJ2-1, with 11 bases fitting TRBD2. V trimming: 4 bases; J trimming: 7 bases; junction bases outside the gene matches: 9. The germline V gene encodes CDR1 KGHSY and CDR2 FQNENV. The CDR3 runs 16 residues.